A single sample gave rise to the 15 T cell receptor beta chains below, sequenced in a study of blood T cell repertoires in COVID-19 (dated by TCRdb to 2018 to 2021). Library preparation used the immunoSEQ multiplex PCR assay. TCRdb took over this immuneACCESS table, retaining in-frame rearrangements with V and J assigned. Such tables are incomplete; in checked studies, under half of the missing clones stem from an unresolved V gene, and the remainder is unexplained. Counted in this sample were fewer than 500,000 clones; approximately 90% of them appeared once. 1.5% to 2% of the sample is held by the ten biggest clonotypes. The sequencing sample was made of PBMCs or T cells enriched from blood (not recorded which). The receptors shown here come from a woman between 18 and 29 years old with acute COVID-19.

The chain is built from TRBV4-1 and TRBJ2-2, with TRBD2 matching over 9 bases. This CDR3 region has 14 residues. Unmatched junction bases numbered 5, after V lost 4 bases and J lost 8 bases. CDR1 and CDR2 (germline): MGHRA, YSYEKL. The CDR3 region has the DNA TGCGCCAGCAGCCTCTTAGCGGGAGCAGGGGAGCTGTTTTTT. This sequence encodes CASSLLAGAGELFF.

J is TRBJ1-4 and V is TRBV4-1; the match to TRBD1 covers 7 bases. Germline V gene data show CDR1 as MGHRA and CDR2 as YSYEKL. The CDR3 contains 14 residues. V shed 6 bases and J 8 bases; nucleotides not matched to a gene: 9. Written as DNA, the CDR3 is TGCGCCAGCAGTCTCGGACAGGTGGAGGAAAAACTGTTTTTT. Translating it yields CASSLGQVEEKLFF.

The V call is TRBV2, the J call TRBJ1-6; D possibly corresponds to TRBD1 (5 bases). With 4 bases removed from V and 6 bases from J, the gap between germline ends came to 13 bases. This CDR3 has 15 residues. Germline loops: CDR1 SNHLY, CDR2 FYNNEI. CDR3 nucleotide sequence: TGTGCCAGCAGTGGTACAGGAGCAAGTAATTCACCCCTCCACTTT. Amino acid sequence: CASSGTGASNSPLHF.

The V and J genes are TRBV9 and TRBJ2-5; 10 positions match TRBD2. This CDR3 spans 18 amino acids. V shed 0 bases, J shed 3 bases, and the junction held 11 bases outside the gene matches. CDR1 is SGDLS and CDR2 is YYNGEE in the germline V gene. The CDR3 reads CASSVAGSGGAAEETQYF. CDR3 DNA sequence: TGTGCCAGCAGCGTAGCGGGAAGCGGGGGGGCGGCTGAAGAGACCCAGTACTTC.

V gene TRBV5-1 combines with J gene TRBJ2-3; tentative D call: TRBD1 (6 bases). Germline CDR1 reads SGHRS; CDR2 reads YFSETQ. The CDR3 sequence is 15 residues long. V was shortened by 0 bases and J by 0 bases, with 8 bases between the two germline ends. Here the CDR3 reads CASSLGGQSTDTQYF. CDR3 nucleotides: TGCGCCAGCAGCTTGGGAGGACAGAGCACAGATACGCAGTATTTT.

The CDR3, as DNA: TGTGCCAGCAGCCTCAGGGTGGGCACTGAAGCTTTCTTT. Its protein product is CASSLRVGTEAFF. The chain carries TRBV6-5 and TRBJ1-1, with D possibly being TRBD1 (5 bases). CDR1 and CDR2 from the germline V gene are MNHEY and SVGAGI. The length of the CDR3 is 13 residues. Trimming removed 6 bases at V and 4 bases at J, with 12 bases between.

This chain uses TRBV7-2 with TRBJ1-6; the D gene is possibly TRBD1 (5 bases). This CDR3 has 16 amino acids. Deletions cut 4 bases from V and 6 bases from J, with 16 bases between. From germline, CDR1 is SGHTA and CDR2 FQGNSA. This CDR3 is CASSSRQPETNSPLHF. The CDR3 DNA is TGTGCCAGCAGCTCCAGACAGCCGGAAACTAATTCACCCCTCCACTTT.

The chain couples TRBV5-5 to TRBJ1-2; D is ambiguous. The CDR3 has 13 residues. Germline values: CDR1 SGHKS, CDR2 YYEKEE (reference sequence). Trimming cost V 2 bases and J 8 bases, with 13 bases left between them. This chain's CDR3 is CASSLREVGGYTF. The CDR3, as DNA: TGTGCCAGCAGCTTAAGGGAGGTCGGAGGCTACACCTTC.

The rearrangement links TRBV5-4 to TRBJ1-1; 9 nucleotides match TRBD1. Looked up from germline, CDR1 is SGHNT and CDR2 is YYREEE (reference sequence). The CDR3 covers 16 residues. V lost 0 bases and J lost 0; bases outside the gene matches: 3. CDR3 residues: CASSLAGQGMNTEAFF. Here the CDR3 DNA reads TGTGCCAGCAGCTTGGCGGGACAGGGCATGAACACTGAAGCTTTCTTT.

The genes are TRBV6-6 and TRBJ2-4; tentative D call: TRBD2 (6 bases). Germline V gene lookup returns CDR1 MNHNY and CDR2 SVGAGI (reference sequence). Trimming removed 0 bases at V and 7 bases at J, with 16 bases between. This CDR3 is built from 16 residues. The CDR3 sequence is CASSYSEGEARNIQYF. The CDR3 DNA reads as TGTGCCAGCAGTTACTCCGAAGGGGAGGCACGGAACATTCAGTACTTC.

The rearrangement joins TRBV7-9 to TRBJ2-6; 10 nucleotides match TRBD1. From germline, CDR1 is SEHNR and CDR2 FQNEAQ (reference sequence). This CDR3 is built from 18 residues. With V trimmed by 5 bases and J by 0 bases, 7 bases remained unmatched. The DNA of the CDR3 is TGTGCCAGCAGCCTACGACAGGGGGCCCACTCTGGGGCCAACGTCCTGACTTTC. Translated, it gives CASSLRQGAHSGANVLTF.

The chain joins TRBV7-9 to TRBJ2-7, with D maybe TRBD1 (5 bases). CDR3 length: 17 amino acids. Trimming took off 5 bases at V and 2 bases at J, with 22 bases between the two ends. The germline V gene encodes CDR1 SEHNR and CDR2 FQNEAQ (reference sequence). The CDR3 DNA is TGTGCCAGCAGCCCCTCGGTGGGGCGGCAGGCAGCCTACGAGCAGTACTTC. This gives the protein CASSPSVGRQAAYEQYF.

This clone has a single count. This chain uses TRBV27 with TRBJ2-7; 11 nucleotides agree with TRBD2. V gave up 5 bases and J gave up 2 bases; unmatched junction bases: 2. This CDR3 is built from 14 residues. CDR1 and CDR2 (germline): MNHEY, SMNVEV (reference sequence). The CDR3 reads CASSVSGGAYEQYF. DNA of the CDR3: TGTGCCAGCAGTGTTAGCGGGGGGGCCTACGAGCAGTACTTC.

This clone has only one observation. This chain joins TRBV5-5 and TRBJ1-4; D remains ambiguous. Trimming cost V 2 bases and J 8 bases, with 10 bases left between them. The CDR3 extends over 13 amino acids. The V gene's germline CDR1 is SGHKS and CDR2 YYEKEE (reference sequence). CDR3 sequence reads: CASSLVVGEKLFF. In DNA form, the CDR3 reads TGTGCCAGCAGCTTAGTGGTTGGCGAAAAACTGTTTTTT. Full variable domain (outside the CDR3, taken from reference TRBV5-5 and TRBJ1-4): DAGVTQSPTHLIKTRGQQVTLRCSPISGHKSVSWYQQVLGQGPQFIFQYYEKEERGRGNFPDRFSARQFPNYSSELNVNALLLGDSALYLCASSLVVGEKLFFGSGTQLSVL.

J is TRBJ2-5 and V is TRBV19, with 14 bases identical to TRBD2. Germline CDR1 reads LNHDA; CDR2 reads SQIVND (reference sequence). The CDR3 is 16 amino acids. V was pared by 3 bases and J by 5 bases, with 5 bases of the junction left unmatched. CDR3 amino acids: CASSMGLAGAGETQYF. As DNA, the CDR3 is TGTGCCAGTAGTATGGGACTAGCGGGGGCCGGGGAGACCCAGTACTTC.